This TCR beta chain was observed in a study of OX40 agonist ivuxolimab in advanced cancers. Data came from immunoSEQ multiplex PCR; TCRdb stores just in-frame clones and leaves some out. Here the sample spans under 85,000 clones, approximately 83% being singletons. Regarding the study as a whole: Some of the lowest clonal expansion was seen in partial responders at 0.1-3.0 mg/kg.

Worth noting for this clone: The target antigen is unknown.

The TCR was taken from an adult with an advanced solid tumor such as melanoma, head and neck, liver or kidney cancer. Here the sequenced sample was CD4+ or CD8+ T cells sorted from blood, taken in a trial of the OX40 agonist ivuxolimab.

For the CDR3, the DNA is TGTGCCAGCAGACAAGGGTTCAGCAACAATTCACCCCTCCACTTT. It encodes CASRQGFSNNSPLHF. The J gene is TRBJ1-6, the V gene TRBV2; no clear D. CDR3 length: 15 residues. The V gene lost 6 bases and the J gene lost 7 bases, with 16 bases spanning the gap. The germline gives CDR1 SNHLY, CDR2 FYNNEI.